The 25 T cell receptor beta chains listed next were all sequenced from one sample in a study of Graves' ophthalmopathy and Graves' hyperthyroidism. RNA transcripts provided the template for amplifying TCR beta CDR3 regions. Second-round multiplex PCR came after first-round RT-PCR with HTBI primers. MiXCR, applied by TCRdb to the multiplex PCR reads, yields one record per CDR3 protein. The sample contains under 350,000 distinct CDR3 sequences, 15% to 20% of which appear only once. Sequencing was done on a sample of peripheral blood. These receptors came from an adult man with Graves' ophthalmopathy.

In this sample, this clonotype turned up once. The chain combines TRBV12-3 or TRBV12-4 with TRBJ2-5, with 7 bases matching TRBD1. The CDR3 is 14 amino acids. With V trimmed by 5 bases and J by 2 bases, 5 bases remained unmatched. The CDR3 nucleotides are TGTGCCAGCAGTGCCGGGACAGATCAAGAGACCCAGTACTTC. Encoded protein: CASSAGTDQETQYF.

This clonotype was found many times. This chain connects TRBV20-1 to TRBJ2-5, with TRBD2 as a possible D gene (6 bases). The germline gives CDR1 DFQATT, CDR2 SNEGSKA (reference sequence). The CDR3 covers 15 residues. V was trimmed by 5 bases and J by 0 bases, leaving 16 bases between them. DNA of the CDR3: TGCAGTGCTCCCCCTAGGGACTGGTACCAAGAGACCCAGTACTTC. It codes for CSAPPRDWYQETQYF.

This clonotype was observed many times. The CDR3 nucleotides read TGCAGTGCTAAATATAGCGGGAGGGCCTACGAGCAGTACTTC. This translates into CSAKYSGRAYEQYF. The rearrangement links TRBV20-1 to TRBJ2-7, with 11 bases that match TRBD2. CDR1 is DFQATT and CDR2 is SNEGSKA in the germline V gene (reference sequence). The CDR3 consists of 14 residues. V shed 4 bases and J 2 bases; nucleotides not matched to a gene: 4.

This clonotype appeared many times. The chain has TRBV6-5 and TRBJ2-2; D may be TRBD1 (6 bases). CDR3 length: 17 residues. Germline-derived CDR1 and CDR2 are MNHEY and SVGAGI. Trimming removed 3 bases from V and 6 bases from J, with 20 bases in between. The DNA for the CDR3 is TGTGCCAGCAGTTATCGACAGGACCTCAGAGGGGCCGGGGAGCTGTTTTTT. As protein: CASSYRQDLRGAGELFF.

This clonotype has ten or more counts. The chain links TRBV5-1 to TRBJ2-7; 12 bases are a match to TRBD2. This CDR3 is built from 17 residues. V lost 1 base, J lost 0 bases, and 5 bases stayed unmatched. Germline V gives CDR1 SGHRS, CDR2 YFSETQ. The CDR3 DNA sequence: TGCGCCAGCAGCTTGTGGACTAGCGGGACTCCCTCCTACGAGCAGTACTTC. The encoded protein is CASSLWTSGTPSYEQYF.

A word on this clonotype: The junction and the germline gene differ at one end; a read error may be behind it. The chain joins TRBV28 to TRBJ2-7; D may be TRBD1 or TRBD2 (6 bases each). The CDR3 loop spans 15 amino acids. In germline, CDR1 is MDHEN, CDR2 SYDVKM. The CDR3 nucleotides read TGTGCCAGCAGGCGGGACACGGGCATACCACGGGAGCAGTCCTTC. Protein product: CASRRDTGIPREQSF.

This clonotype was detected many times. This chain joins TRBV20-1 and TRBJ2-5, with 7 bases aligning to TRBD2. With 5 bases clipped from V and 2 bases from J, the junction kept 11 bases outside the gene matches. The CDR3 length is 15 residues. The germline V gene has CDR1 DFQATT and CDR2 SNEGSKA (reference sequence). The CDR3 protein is CSAQIMGGDQETQYF. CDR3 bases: TGCAGTGCTCAGATCATGGGGGGGGATCAAGAGACCCAGTACTTC.

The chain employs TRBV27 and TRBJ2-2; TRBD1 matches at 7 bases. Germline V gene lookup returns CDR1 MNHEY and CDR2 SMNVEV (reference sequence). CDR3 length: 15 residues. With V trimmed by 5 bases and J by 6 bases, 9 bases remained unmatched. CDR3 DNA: TGTGCCAGCAGTCCCCGACAGGGAACTCCCGGGGAGCTGTTTTTT. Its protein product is CASSPRQGTPGELFF.

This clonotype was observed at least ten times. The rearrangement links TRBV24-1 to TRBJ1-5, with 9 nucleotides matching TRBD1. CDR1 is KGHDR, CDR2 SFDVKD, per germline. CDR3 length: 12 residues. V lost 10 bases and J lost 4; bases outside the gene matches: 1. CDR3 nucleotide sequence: TGTGCCACACAGGGGGCAAATCAGCCCCAGCATTTT. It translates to CATQGANQPQHF.

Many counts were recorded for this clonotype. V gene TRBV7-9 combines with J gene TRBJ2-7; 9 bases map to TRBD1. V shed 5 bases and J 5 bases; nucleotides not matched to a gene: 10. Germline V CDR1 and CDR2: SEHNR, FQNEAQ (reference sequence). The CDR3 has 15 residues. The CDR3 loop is CASSESGTGIDEQYF. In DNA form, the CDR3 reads TGTGCCAGCAGCGAGTCCGGGACAGGGATAGACGAGCAGTACTTC.

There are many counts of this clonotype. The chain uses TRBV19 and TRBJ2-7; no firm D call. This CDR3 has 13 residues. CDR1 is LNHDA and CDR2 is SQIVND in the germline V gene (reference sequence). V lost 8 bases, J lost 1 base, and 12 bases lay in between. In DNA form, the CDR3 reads TGTGCCAGTCGTGGCGGCAGTTCCTACGAGCAGTACTTC. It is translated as CASRGGSSYEQYF.

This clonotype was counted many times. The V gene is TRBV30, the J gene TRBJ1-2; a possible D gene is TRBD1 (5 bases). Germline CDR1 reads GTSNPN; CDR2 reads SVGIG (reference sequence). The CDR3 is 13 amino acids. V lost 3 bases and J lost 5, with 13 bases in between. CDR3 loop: CAWSGGTAYGYTF. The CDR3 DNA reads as TGTGCCTGGAGCGGGGGGACTGCTTATGGCTACACCTTC.

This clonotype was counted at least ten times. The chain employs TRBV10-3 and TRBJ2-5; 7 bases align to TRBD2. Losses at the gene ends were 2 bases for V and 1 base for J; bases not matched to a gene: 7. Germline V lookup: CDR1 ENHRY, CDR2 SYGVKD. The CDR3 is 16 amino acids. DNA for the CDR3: TGTGCCATCAGTGAGCAGCCACTAGCGCCCCAAGAGACCCAGTACTTC. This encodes CAISEQPLAPQETQYF.

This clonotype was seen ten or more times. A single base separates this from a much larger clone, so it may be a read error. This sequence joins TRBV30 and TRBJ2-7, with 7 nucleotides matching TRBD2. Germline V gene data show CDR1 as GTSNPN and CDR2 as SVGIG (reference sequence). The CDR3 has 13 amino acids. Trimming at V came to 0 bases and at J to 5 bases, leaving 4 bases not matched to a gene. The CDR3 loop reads CAWSVRRGNEQYF. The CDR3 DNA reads TGTGCCTGGAGTGTACGGCGGGGGAACGAGCAGTACTTC.

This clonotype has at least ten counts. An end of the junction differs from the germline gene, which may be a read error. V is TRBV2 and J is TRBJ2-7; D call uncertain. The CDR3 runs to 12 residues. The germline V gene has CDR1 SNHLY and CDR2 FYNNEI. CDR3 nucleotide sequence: TGTGCCACCAGGCCCCCCTCCTCCGAGCAGTACTTC. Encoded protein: CATRPPSSEQYF.

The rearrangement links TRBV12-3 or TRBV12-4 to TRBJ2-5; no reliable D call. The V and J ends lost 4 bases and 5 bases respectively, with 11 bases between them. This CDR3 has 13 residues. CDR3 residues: CASSSPGLETQYF. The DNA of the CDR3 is TGTGCCAGCAGTTCCCCCGGCCTTGAGACCCAGTACTTC.

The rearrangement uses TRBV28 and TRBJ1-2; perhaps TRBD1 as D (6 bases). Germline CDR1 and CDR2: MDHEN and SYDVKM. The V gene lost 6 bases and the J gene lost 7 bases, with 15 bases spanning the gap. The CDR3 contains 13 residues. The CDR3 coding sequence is TGTGCCAGCAGGGTCCCGGGGGGCCGTGGCTACACCTTC. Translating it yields CASRVPGGRGYTF.

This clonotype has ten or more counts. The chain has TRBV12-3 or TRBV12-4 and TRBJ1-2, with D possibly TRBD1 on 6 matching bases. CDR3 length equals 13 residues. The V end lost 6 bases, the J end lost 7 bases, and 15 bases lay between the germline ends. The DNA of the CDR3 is TGTGCCAGCAGCGACAGGCTGGTAATTGGCTACACCTTC. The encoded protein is CASSDRLVIGYTF.

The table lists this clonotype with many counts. Written as DNA, the CDR3 is TGTGCCAGCAGTTACGGACCGCGGGGGCAGTACTTC. It translates to CASSYGPRGQYF. This chain links TRBV6-2 or TRBV6-3 with TRBJ2-7; D possibly corresponds to TRBD2 (6 bases). Trimming pared 2 bases from V and 9 bases from J, leaving 11 bases between. CDR1 and CDR2 from the germline V gene are MNHEY and SVGEGT. The CDR3 contains 12 residues.

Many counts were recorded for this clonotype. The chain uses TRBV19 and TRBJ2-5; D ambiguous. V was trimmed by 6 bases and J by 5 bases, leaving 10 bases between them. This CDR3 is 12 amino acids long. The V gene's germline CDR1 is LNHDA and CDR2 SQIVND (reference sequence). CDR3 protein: CASRAGTETQYF. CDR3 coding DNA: TGTGCCAGTAGGGCAGGTACCGAGACCCAGTACTTC. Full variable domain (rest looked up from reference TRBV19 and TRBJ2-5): DGGITQSPKYLFRKEGQNVTLSCEQNLNHDAMYWYRQDPGQGLRLIYYSQIVNDFQKGDIAEGYSVSREKKESFPLTVTSAQKNPTAFYLCASRAGTETQYFGPGTRLLVL.

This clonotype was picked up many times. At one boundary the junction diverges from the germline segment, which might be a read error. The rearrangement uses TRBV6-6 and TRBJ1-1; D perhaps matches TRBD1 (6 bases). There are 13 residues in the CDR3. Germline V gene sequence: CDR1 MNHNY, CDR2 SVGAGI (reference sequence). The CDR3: CASNLGGNAEAFF. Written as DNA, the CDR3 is TGTGCCAGCAATCTAGGGGGGAACGCTGAAGCTTTCTTT.

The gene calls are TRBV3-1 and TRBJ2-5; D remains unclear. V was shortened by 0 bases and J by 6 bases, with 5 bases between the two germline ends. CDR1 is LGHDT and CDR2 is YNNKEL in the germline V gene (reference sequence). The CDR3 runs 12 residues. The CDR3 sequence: CASSQEWQTQYF. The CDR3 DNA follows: TGTGCCAGCAGCCAAGAGTGGCAGACCCAGTACTTC.

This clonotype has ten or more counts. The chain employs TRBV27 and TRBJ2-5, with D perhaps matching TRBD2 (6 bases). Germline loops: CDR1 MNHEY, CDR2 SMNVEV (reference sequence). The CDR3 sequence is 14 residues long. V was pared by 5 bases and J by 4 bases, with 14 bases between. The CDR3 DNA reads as TGTGCCAGCAGTCCCCGGGACTTAAGAGAGACCCAGTACTTC. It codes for CASSPRDLRETQYF.

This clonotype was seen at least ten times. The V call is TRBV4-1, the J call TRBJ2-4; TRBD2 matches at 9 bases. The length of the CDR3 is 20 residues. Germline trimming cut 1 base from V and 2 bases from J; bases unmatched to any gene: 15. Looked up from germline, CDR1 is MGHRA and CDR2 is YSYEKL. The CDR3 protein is CASSQVRRGGADNSKNIQYF. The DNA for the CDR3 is TGCGCCAGCAGCCAAGTTCGGCGCGGGGGGGCCGATAATTCCAAAAACATTCAGTACTTC.

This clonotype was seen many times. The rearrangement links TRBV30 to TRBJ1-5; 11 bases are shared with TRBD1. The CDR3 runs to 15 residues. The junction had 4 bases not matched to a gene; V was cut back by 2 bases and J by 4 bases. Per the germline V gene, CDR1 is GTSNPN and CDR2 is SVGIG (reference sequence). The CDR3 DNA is TGTGCCTGGAGTCCGGGGACAGGGGGGAATCAGCCCCAGCATTTT. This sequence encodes CAWSPGTGGNQPQHF. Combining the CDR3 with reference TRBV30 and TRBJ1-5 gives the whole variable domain SQTIHQWPATLVQPVGSPLSLECTVEGTSNPNLYWYRQAAGRGLQLLFYSVGIGQISSEVPQNLSASRPQDRQFILSSKKLLLSDSGFYLCAWSPGTGGNQPQHFGDGTRLSIL.